This T cell receptor (beta chain) came from a study of blood T cells in healthy people across ages. V lost 0 bases to trimming and J lost 5 bases, with 11 bases between them. The CDR3 consists of 15 residues. Germline V CDR1 and CDR2: SNHLY, FYNNEI. A few counts support this clonotype. A much larger clone lies one base from this, so it may be a read error. Sample-barcoded 5' priming and a J-beta primer mix drove a second PCR of roughly 7 to 11 cycles. MiXCR, applied by TCRdb to the 5' RACE reads, yields one record per CDR3 protein. There are 650,000 to 700,000 distinct CDR3 sequences in the sample; around 50% occur only once, and roughly 13% lies in the top ten.

This chain links TRBV2 with TRBJ2-4; the D gene is possibly TRBD2 (7 bases). This sequence originates from a woman of 80 years or more in good health. Sequences were obtained from blood. The CDR3 is CASSEAGGGENIQYF. CDR3 DNA: TGTGCCAGCAGTGAAGCGGGAGGGGGAGAAAACATTCAGTACTTC.